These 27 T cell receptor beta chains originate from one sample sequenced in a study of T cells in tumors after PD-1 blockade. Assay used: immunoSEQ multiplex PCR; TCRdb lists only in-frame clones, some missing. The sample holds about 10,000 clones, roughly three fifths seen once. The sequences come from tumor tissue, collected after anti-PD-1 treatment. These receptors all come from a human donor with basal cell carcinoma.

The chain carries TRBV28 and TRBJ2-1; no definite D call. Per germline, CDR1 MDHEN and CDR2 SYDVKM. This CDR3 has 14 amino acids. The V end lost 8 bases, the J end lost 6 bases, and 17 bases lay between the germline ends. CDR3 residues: CASGDLAAANEQFF. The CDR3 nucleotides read TGTGCCAGCGGTGATTTGGCGGCAGCCAATGAGCAGTTCTTC.

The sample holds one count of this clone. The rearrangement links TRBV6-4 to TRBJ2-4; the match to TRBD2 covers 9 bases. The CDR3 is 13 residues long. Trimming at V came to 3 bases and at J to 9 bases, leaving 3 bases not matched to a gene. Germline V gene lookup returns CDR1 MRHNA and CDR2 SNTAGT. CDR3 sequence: CASSELAGSIQYF. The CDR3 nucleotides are TGTGCCAGCAGTGAGCTAGCGGGGAGCATTCAGTACTTC.

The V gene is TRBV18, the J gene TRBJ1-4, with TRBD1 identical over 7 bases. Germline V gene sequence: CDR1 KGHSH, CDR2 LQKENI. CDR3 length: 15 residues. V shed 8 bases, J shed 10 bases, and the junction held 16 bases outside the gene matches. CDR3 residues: CASTGTANSHGKLFF. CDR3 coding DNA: TGTGCCAGCACCGGGACAGCTAACTCTCACGGAAAACTGTTTTTT.

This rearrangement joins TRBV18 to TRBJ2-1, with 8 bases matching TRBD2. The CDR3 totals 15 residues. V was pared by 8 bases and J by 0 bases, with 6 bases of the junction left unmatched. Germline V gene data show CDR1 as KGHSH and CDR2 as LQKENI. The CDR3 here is CASRGGGSSYNEQFF. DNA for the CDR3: TGTGCCAGCCGGGGGGGCGGGAGCTCCTACAATGAGCAGTTCTTC.

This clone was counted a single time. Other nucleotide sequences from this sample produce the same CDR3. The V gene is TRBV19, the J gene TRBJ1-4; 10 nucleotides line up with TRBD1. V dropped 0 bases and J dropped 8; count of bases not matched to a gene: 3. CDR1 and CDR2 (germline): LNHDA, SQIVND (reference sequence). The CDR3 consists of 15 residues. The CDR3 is CASSIDGTGDEKLFF. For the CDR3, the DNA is TGTGCCAGTAGTATAGATGGGACAGGGGACGAAAAACTGTTTTTT.

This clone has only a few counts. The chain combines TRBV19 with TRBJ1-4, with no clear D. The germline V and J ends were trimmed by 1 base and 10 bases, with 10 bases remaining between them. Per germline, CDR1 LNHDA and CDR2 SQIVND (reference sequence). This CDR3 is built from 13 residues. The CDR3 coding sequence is TGTGCCAGTAGTATAGGGGCTGAGGGAAAACTGTTTTTT. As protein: CASSIGAEGKLFF.

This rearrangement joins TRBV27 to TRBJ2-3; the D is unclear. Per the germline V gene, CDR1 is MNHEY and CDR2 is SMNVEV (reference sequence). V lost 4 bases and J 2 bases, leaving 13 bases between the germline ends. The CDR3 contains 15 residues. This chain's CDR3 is CASSSEPRPTDTQYF. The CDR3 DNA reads TGTGCCAGCAGTTCAGAACCTCGTCCCACAGATACGCAGTATTTT.

As DNA, the CDR3 is TGTGCCAGTAGTTTACGGGTCTCCTACGAGCAGTACTTC. Its translation: CASSLRVSYEQYF. The rearrangement links TRBV19 to TRBJ2-7; unclear D gene. V lost 5 bases, J lost 0 bases, and 8 bases lay in between. This CDR3 contains 13 residues. From germline, CDR1 is LNHDA and CDR2 SQIVND (reference sequence).

DNA for the CDR3: TGTGCCAGCAGCTACTCCTACGAGCAGTACTTC. Translated: CASSYSYEQYF. The genes are TRBV12-3 or TRBV12-4 and TRBJ2-7; D not resolved. V was shortened by 6 bases and J by 0 bases, with 3 bases between the two germline ends. The CDR3 is 11 residues long.

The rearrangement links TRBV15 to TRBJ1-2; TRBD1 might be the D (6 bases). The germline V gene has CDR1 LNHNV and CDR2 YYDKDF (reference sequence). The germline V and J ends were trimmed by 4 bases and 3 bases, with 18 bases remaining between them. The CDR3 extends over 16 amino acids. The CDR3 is CATSNGQLLMDYGYTF. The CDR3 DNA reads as TGTGCCACCAGCAATGGACAGCTCCTTATGGACTATGGCTACACCTTC.

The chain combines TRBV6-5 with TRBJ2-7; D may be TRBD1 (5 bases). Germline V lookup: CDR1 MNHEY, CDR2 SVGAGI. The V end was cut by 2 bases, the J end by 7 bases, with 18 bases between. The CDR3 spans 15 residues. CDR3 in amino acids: CASSYGMGRKGEQYF. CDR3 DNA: TGTGCCAGCAGTTACGGTATGGGAAGGAAGGGGGAGCAGTACTTC.

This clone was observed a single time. CDR3 sequence (DNA): TGTGCCAGCTCACCCGGCGGTCCCGGATCGGATACGCAGTATTTT. Its translation is CASSPGGPGSDTQYF. The chain employs TRBV18 and TRBJ2-3; D remains unclear. CDR1 KGHSH and CDR2 LQKENI come from the germline V gene. Trimming shortened V by 3 bases and J by 6 bases, and 16 bases separated the two germline ends. The length of the CDR3 is 15 residues.

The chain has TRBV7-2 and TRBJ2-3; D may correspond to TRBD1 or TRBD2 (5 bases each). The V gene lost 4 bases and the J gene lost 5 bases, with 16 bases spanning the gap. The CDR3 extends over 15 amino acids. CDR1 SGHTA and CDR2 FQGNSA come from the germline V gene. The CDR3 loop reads CASSSLSGQGDTQYF. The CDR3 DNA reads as TGTGCCAGCAGCTCTCTCAGCGGCCAGGGAGATACGCAGTATTTT. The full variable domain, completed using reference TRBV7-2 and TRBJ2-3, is GAGVSQSPSNKVTEKGKDVELRCDPISGHTALYWYRQSLGQGLEFLIYFQGNSAPDKSGLPSDRFSAERTGGSVSTLTIQRTQQEDSAVYLCASSSLSGQGDTQYFGPGTRLTVL.

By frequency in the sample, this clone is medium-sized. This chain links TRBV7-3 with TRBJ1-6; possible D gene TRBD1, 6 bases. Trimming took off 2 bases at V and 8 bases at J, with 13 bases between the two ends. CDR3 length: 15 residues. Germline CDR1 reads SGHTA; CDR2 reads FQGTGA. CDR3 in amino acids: CASSLDTGKYSPLHF. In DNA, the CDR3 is TGTGCCAGCAGCTTAGATACAGGGAAGTATTCACCCCTCCACTTT.

CDR3 amino acids: CASSVVGRNTEAFF. CDR3 in DNA: TGTGCCAGCAGTGTGGTAGGACGGAACACTGAAGCTTTCTTT. This chain joins TRBV2 and TRBJ1-1, with D unclear. CDR3 length equals 14 residues. The V and J ends lost 4 bases and 1 base respectively, with 10 bases between them. Germline V gene sequence: CDR1 SNHLY, CDR2 FYNNEI.

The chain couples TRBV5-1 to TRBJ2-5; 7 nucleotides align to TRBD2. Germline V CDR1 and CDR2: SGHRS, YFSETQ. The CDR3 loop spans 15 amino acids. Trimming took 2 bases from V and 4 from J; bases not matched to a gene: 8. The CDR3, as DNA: TGCGCCAGCAGCTTTGGGAGCCGGGAGGCAGAGACCCAGTACTTC. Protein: CASSFGSREAETQYF. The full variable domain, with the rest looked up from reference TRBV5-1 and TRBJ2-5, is KAGVTQTPRYLIKTRGQQVTLSCSPISGHRSVSWYQQTPGQGLQFLFEYFSETQRNKGNFPGRFSGRQFSNSRSEMNVSTLELGDSALYLCASSFGSREAETQYFGPGTRLLVL.

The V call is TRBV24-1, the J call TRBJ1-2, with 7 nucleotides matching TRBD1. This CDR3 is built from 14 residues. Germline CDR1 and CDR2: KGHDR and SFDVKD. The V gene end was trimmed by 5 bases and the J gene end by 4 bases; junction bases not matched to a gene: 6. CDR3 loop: CATSGADRAYGYTF. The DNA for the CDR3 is TGTGCCACCAGTGGGGCCGACAGGGCCTATGGCTACACCTTC.

CDR3: CASSQYPGQIQETQYF. The CDR3 region has the DNA TGTGCCAGCAGTCAATATCCGGGACAGATACAAGAGACCCAGTACTTC. V gene TRBV5-5 combines with J gene TRBJ2-5; 7 bases match TRBD1. V lost 5 bases to trimming and J lost 2 bases; unmatched junction nucleotides: 12. CDR1 and CDR2 (germline): SGHKS, YYEKEE (reference sequence). The CDR3 is made up of 16 amino acids. The full variable domain, rest sourced from reference TRBV5-5 and TRBJ2-5, is DAGVTQSPTHLIKTRGQQVTLRCSPISGHKSVSWYQQVLGQGPQFIFQYYEKEERGRGNFPDRFSARQFPNYSSELNVNALLLGDSALYLCASSQYPGQIQETQYFGPGTRLLVL.

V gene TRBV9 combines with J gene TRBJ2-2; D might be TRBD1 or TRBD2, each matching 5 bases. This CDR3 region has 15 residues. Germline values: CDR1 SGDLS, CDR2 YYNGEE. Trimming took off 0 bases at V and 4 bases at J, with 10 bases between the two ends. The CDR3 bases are TGTGCCAGCAGCGTAGAACTAGGGGCCACCGGGGAGCTGTTTTTT. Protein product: CASSVELGATGELFF. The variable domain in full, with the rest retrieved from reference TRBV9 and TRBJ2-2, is DSGVTQTPKHLITATGQRVTLRCSPRSGDLSVYWYQQSLDQGLQFLIQYYNGEERAKGNILERFSAQQFPDLHSELNLSSLELGDSALYFCASSVELGATGELFFGEGSRLTVL.

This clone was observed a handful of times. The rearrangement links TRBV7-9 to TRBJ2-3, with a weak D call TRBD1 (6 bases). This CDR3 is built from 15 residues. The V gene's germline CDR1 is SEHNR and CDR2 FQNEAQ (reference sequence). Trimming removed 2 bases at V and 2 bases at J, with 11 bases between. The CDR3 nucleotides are TGTGCCAGCAGCTTAAAAAGGGGGAACACAGATACGCAGTATTTT. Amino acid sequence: CASSLKRGNTDTQYF.

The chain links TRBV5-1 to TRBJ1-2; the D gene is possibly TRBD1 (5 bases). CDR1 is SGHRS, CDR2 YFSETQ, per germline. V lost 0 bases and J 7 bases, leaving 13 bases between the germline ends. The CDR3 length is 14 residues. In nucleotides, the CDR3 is TGCGCCAGCAGCTTGGCTCAGGGTCTCGGTGGCTACACCTTC. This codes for CASSLAQGLGGYTF.

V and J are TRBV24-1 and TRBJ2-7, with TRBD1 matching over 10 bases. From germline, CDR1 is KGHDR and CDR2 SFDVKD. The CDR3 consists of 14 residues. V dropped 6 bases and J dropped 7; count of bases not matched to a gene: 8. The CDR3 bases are TGTGCCACCAGTATGGCGGGACAGGGGAAAGAGCAGTACTTC. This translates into CATSMAGQGKEQYF.

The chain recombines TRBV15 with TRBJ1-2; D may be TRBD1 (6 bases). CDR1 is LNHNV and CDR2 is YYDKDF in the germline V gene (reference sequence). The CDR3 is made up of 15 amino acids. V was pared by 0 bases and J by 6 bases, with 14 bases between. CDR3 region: CATSRDRSGGDGYTF. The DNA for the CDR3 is TGTGCCACCAGCAGAGATAGGTCGGGGGGCGATGGCTACACCTTC.

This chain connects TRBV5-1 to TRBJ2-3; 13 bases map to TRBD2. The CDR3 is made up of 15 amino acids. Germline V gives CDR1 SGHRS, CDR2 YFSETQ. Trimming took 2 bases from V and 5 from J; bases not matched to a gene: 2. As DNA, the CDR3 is TGCGCCAGCAGCTTACTAGCGGGGGGGCGAGATACGCAGTATTTT. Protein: CASSLLAGGRDTQYF. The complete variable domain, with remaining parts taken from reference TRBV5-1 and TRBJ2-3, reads KAGVTQTPRYLIKTRGQQVTLSCSPISGHRSVSWYQQTPGQGLQFLFEYFSETQRNKGNFPGRFSGRQFSNSRSEMNVSTLELGDSALYLCASSLLAGGRDTQYFGPGTRLTVL.

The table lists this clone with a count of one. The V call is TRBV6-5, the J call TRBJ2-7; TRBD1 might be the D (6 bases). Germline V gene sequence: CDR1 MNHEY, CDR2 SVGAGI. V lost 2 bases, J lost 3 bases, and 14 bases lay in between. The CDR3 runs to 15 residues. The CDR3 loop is CASSYNPGQSYEQYF. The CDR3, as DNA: TGTGCCAGCAGTTACAACCCCGGACAGAGCTACGAGCAGTACTTC.

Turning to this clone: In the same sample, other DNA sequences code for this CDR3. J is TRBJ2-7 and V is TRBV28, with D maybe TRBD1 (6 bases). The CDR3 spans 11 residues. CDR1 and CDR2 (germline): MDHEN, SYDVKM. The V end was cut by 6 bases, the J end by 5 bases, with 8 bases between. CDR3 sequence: CASRQGNEQYF. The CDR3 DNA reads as TGTGCCAGCAGACAGGGAAACGAGCAGTACTTC.

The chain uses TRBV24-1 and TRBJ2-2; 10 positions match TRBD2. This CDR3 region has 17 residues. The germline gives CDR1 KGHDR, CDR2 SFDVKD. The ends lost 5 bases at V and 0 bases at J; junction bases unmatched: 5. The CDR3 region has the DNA TGTGCCACCAGTGGGATTAGCGGGAGGTCGAACACCGGGGAGCTGTTTTTT. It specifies CATSGISGRSNTGELFF.